These 21 T cell receptor beta chains originate from one sample sequenced in a study of cytomegalovirus exposure and HLA in healthy donors. Both 60 Vbeta primers and 13 Jbeta primers went into the PCR. Profiling relied on immunoSEQ multiplex PCR, and the TCRdb table lists in-frame clones only, not all of them. The sample lists fewer than 200,000 clones; about 80% were seen once. Input material: PBMCs. These receptors were taken from a woman aged 40 to 50 in good health and CMV-seronegative.

This clone has just a few counts. This chain uses TRBV2 with TRBJ2-1, with D tentatively TRBD1 (7 bases). V lost 10 bases, J lost 0 bases, and 16 bases lay in between. This CDR3 region has 15 residues. CDR1 SNHLY and CDR2 FYNNEI come from the germline V gene. The chain's CDR3 is CATGGTDSSYNEQFF. The CDR3 bases are TGTGCCACAGGGGGGACCGATAGCTCCTACAATGAGCAGTTCTTC.

This clone appeared a single time. The chain has TRBV27 and TRBJ1-2, with 7 bases lining up with TRBD1. V lost 0 bases and J lost 2; bases outside the gene matches: 0. The CDR3 runs 14 residues. CDR1 MNHEY and CDR2 SMNVEV come from the germline V gene (reference sequence). CDR3 DNA sequence: TGTGCCAGCAGTTTATCGACAGGGAACTATGGCTACACCTTC. Protein: CASSLSTGNYGYTF.

This clone has just a few counts. V is TRBV2 and J is TRBJ2-2; D gene uncertain. The V gene lost 4 bases and the J gene lost 2 bases, with 11 bases spanning the gap. Germline-derived CDR1 and CDR2 are SNHLY and FYNNEI. The CDR3 is 15 residues long. The CDR3 sequence is CASSAQVLNTGELFF. Here the CDR3 DNA reads TGTGCCAGCAGTGCCCAGGTCCTTAACACCGGGGAGCTGTTTTTT.

This clone was counted between two and nine times. The chain is built from TRBV6-5 and TRBJ2-1; 7 bases match TRBD2. The CDR3 is 14 amino acids. Trimming took 4 bases from V and 5 from J; bases not matched to a gene: 5. Germline CDR1 MNHEY, CDR2 SVGAGI. The CDR3 sequence is CASSSGTINNEQFF. CDR3 DNA sequence: TGTGCCAGCAGTTCGGGGACTATCAACAATGAGCAGTTCTTC.

The V and J genes are TRBV2 and TRBJ2-5, with 14 bases fitting TRBD2. The CDR3 consists of 18 residues. V gave up 7 bases and J gave up 2 bases; unmatched junction bases: 12. CDR1 and CDR2 (germline): SNHLY, FYNNEI. The CDR3 protein is CASKPGLAGVLLQETQYF. Here the CDR3 DNA reads TGTGCCAGCAAGCCGGGACTAGCGGGAGTCCTCCTACAAGAGACCCAGTACTTC.

The CDR3 is CASSLRLAGGLETQYF. CDR3 bases: TGCGCCAGCAGCTTGCGGCTAGCGGGAGGACTAGAGACCCAGTACTTC. The J gene is TRBJ2-5, the V gene TRBV5-1; 11 nucleotides line up with TRBD2. J was trimmed by 4 bases and V by 1 base; bases with no gene match: 6. CDR1 is SGHRS and CDR2 is YFSETQ in the germline V gene. The CDR3 contains 16 residues. Looking up the rest from reference TRBV5-1 and TRBJ2-5 gives the full variable domain: KAGVTQTPRYLIKTRGQQVTLSCSPISGHRSVSWYQQTPGQGLQFLFEYFSETQRNKGNFPGRFSGRQFSNSRSEMNVSTLELGDSALYLCASSLRLAGGLETQYFGPGTRLLVL.

This chain links TRBV11-2 with TRBJ2-7, with 7 bases that match TRBD1. CDR3 length: 15 residues. Germline V lookup: CDR1 SGHAT, CDR2 FQNNGV. Unmatched junction bases numbered 10, after V lost 6 bases and J lost 2 bases. CDR3 amino acids: CASSFGTAQPYEQYF. The CDR3, as DNA: TGTGCCAGCAGTTTTGGGACAGCTCAACCCTACGAGCAGTACTTC.

The chain couples TRBV5-4 to TRBJ1-4; 9 positions agree with TRBD1. The CDR3 consists of 14 residues. Germline-derived CDR1 and CDR2 are SGHNT and YYREEE (reference sequence). The V and J ends lost 3 bases and 8 bases, in that order; junction bases with no gene match: 5. CDR3 DNA: TGTGCCAGCAGCTCGGGACAGGGCCGCGAAAAACTGTTTTTT. Its translation is CASSSGQGREKLFF.

This clone was detected only once. This rearrangement joins TRBV19 to TRBJ2-2, with a possible D match to TRBD2 (6 bases). Germline loops: CDR1 LNHDA, CDR2 SQIVND (reference sequence). Deletions cut 10 bases from V and 7 bases from J, with 16 bases between. The CDR3 is made up of 13 amino acids. The CDR3 sequence is CATQLGGFGELFF. The CDR3 nucleotides are TGTGCCACCCAACTAGGAGGGTTCGGGGAGCTGTTTTTT.

The chain combines TRBV18 with TRBJ1-4, with D hard to call. V lost 8 bases, J lost 4 bases, and 11 bases lay in between. The length of the CDR3 is 13 residues. Germline V gene sequence: CDR1 KGHSH, CDR2 LQKENI. In DNA, the CDR3 is TGTGCCAGCGGACTCTTGGATAATGAAAAACTGTTTTTT. Protein sequence: CASGLLDNEKLFF.

The chain employs TRBV4-2 and TRBJ1-3; D call uncertain. V shed 5 bases and J shed 0 bases, with 20 bases lying between them. Per the germline V gene, CDR1 is LGHNA and CDR2 is YNFKEQ. CDR3 length equals 18 residues. CDR3 residues: CASSAQRGSASSGNTIYF. CDR3 sequence (DNA): TGTGCCAGCAGCGCACAAAGAGGGTCGGCGAGCTCTGGAAACACCATATATTTT.

As concerns this clone: In the same sample, other DNA sequences code for this CDR3. J is TRBJ1-6 and V is TRBV11-3; weak D call: TRBD1 (5 bases). Germline V gene sequence: CDR1 SGHNT, CDR2 YENEEA. The CDR3 has 17 residues. The germline V and J ends were trimmed by 1 base and 7 bases, with 17 bases remaining between them. The CDR3 DNA follows: TGTGCCAGCAGCTTAGGGAGGGGTGGCCCAAGAAATTCACCCCTCCACTTT. It yields the protein CASSLGRGGPRNSPLHF.

The rearrangement joins TRBV15 to TRBJ1-4, with D uncertain. Germline loops: CDR1 LNHNV, CDR2 YYDKDF (reference sequence). CDR3 length equals 15 residues. The V end was cut by 6 bases, the J end by 7 bases, with 18 bases between. The CDR3 spells CATRPLQLRGEKLFF. Here the CDR3 DNA reads TGTGCCACCAGACCTCTGCAACTGCGGGGTGAAAAACTGTTTTTT. The whole variable domain, filled in from reference TRBV15 and TRBJ1-4, reads DAMVIQNPRYQVTQFGKPVTLSCSQTLNHNVMYWYQQKSSQAPKLLFHYYDKDFNNEADTPDNFQSRRPNTSFCFLDIRSPGLGDTAMYLCATRPLQLRGEKLFFGSGTQLSVL.

The chain recombines TRBV9 with TRBJ2-7; a possible D gene is TRBD1 (5 bases). V lost 0 bases to trimming and J lost 5 bases, with 15 bases between them. Germline CDR1 and CDR2: SGDLS and YYNGEE. This CDR3 is built from 15 residues. CDR3 coding DNA: TGTGCCAGCAGCGTAGATGAAAGGGGCCGTGACGAGCAGTACTTC. It is translated as CASSVDERGRDEQYF.

The J gene is TRBJ2-5, the V gene TRBV5-1, with 10 bases identical to TRBD1. From germline, CDR1 is SGHRS and CDR2 YFSETQ. The length of the CDR3 is 17 residues. V lost 3 bases, J lost 5 bases, and 13 bases stayed unmatched. This chain's CDR3 is CASSYTGGTGVSETQYF. CDR3 DNA: TGCGCCAGCAGCTATACCGGCGGGACAGGGGTATCGGAGACCCAGTACTTC.

The DNA of the CDR3 is TGTGCCAGTAGTATAGGGGCCGGGGGACGGATTAATTCACCCCTCCACTTT. Translated: CASSIGAGGRINSPLHF. The V gene is TRBV19, the J gene TRBJ1-6, with TRBD1 as a possible D gene (5 bases). CDR1 LNHDA and CDR2 SQIVND come from the germline V gene (reference sequence). CDR3 size: 17 residues. V lost 1 base and J lost 6, with 16 bases in between.

This chain uses TRBV19 with TRBJ1-1; 7 positions match TRBD1. The CDR3 length is 14 residues. V was pared by 5 bases and J by 5 bases, with 8 bases of the junction left unmatched. CDR1 is LNHDA, CDR2 SQIVND, per germline (reference sequence). CDR3 coding DNA: TGTGCCAGTAGTGAGAGGGGGCGTGAAACTGAAGCTTTCTTT. It yields the protein CASSERGRETEAFF.

V and J are TRBV7-2 and TRBJ2-7, with 12 bases lining up with TRBD2. CDR1 is SGHTA and CDR2 is FQGNSA in the germline V gene. This CDR3 region has 14 residues. With V trimmed by 4 bases and J by 7 bases, 5 bases remained unmatched. CDR3 coding DNA: TGTGCCAGCAGCTCTAGCGGGAGGGTGAGGGAGCAGTACTTC. Its translation: CASSSSGRVREQYF.

This chain joins TRBV5-1 and TRBJ1-5, with a possible D match to TRBD1 (6 bases). There are 15 residues in the CDR3. Trimming pared 3 bases from V and 3 bases from J, leaving 13 bases between. Germline V gene data show CDR1 as SGHRS and CDR2 as YFSETQ. CDR3 bases: TGCGCCAGCAGCTCCCTCGGGGACACCAATCAGCCCCAGCATTTT. Amino acids: CASSSLGDTNQPQHF.

The chain uses TRBV4-1 and TRBJ2-7; TRBD1 aligns across 8 bases. Germline assignment: CDR1 MGHRA and CDR2 YSYEKL. The CDR3 length is 14 residues. V lost 4 bases, J lost 7 bases, and 9 bases stayed unmatched. CDR3 sequence: CASSRSTGVGEQYV. For the CDR3, the DNA is TGCGCCAGCAGCCGCTCGACAGGGGTGGGAGAGCAGTACGTC.

The chain uses TRBV19 and TRBJ1-1; TRBD1 agrees at 8 bases. J was trimmed by 4 bases and V by 4 bases; bases with no gene match: 8. There are 15 residues in the CDR3. CDR1 and CDR2 (germline): LNHDA, SQIVND (reference sequence). The CDR3 loop reads CASSTQGVGTTEAFF. The CDR3 bases are TGTGCCAGTAGTACACAGGGGGTAGGGACCACTGAAGCTTTCTTT. Together with reference TRBV19 and TRBJ1-1, the CDR3 gives the full variable domain: DGGITQSPKYLFRKEGQNVTLSCEQNLNHDAMYWYRQDPGQGLRLIYYSQIVNDFQKGDIAEGYSVSREKKESFPLTVTSAQKNPTAFYLCASSTQGVGTTEAFFGQGTRLTVV.